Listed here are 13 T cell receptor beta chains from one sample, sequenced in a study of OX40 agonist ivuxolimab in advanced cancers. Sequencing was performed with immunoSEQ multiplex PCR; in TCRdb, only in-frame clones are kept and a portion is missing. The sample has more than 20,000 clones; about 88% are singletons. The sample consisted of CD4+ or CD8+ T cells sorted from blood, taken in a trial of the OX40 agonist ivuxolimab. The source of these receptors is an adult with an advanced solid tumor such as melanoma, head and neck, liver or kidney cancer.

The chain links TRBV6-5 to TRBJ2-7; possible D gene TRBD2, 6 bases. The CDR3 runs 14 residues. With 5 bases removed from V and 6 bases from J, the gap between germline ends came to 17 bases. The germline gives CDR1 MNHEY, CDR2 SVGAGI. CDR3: CASSPSGAGFEQYF. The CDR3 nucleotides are TGTGCCAGCAGTCCTAGTGGGGCGGGGTTCGAGCAGTACTTC.

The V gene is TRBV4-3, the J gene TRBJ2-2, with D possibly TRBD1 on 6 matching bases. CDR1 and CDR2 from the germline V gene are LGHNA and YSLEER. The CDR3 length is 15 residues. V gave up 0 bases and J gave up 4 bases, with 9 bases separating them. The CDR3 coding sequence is TGCGCCAGCAGCCAAGATAGGGGGACCACCGGGGAGCTGTTTTTT. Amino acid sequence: CASSQDRGTTGELFF.

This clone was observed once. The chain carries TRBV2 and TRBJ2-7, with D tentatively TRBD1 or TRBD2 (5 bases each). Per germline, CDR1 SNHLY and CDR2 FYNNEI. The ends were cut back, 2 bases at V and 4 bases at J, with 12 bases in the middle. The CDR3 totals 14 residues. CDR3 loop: CASSEKPGRYEQYF. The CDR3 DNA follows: TGTGCCAGCAGTGAAAAGCCAGGGAGATACGAGCAGTACTTC.

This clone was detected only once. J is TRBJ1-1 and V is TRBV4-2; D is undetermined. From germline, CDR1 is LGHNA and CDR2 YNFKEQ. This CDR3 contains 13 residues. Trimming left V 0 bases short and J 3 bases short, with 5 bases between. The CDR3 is CASSQDPHTEAFF. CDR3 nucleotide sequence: TGTGCCAGCAGCCAAGATCCCCACACTGAAGCTTTCTTT.

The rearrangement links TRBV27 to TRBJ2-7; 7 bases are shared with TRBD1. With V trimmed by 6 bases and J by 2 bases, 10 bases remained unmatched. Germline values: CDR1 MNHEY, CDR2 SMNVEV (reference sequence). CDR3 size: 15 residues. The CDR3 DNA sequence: TGTGCCAGCAGCCCCGGACAGGACCAAACCTACGAGCAGTACTTC. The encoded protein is CASSPGQDQTYEQYF.

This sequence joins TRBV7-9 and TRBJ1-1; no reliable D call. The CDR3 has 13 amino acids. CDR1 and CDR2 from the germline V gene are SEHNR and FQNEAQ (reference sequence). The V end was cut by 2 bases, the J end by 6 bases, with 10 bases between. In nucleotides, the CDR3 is TGTGCCAGCAGCTTAATTTTGGGCGCTGAAGCTTTCTTT. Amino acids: CASSLILGAEAFF.

The CDR3 sequence is CASSSPPDLEAFF. CDR3 nucleotides: TGTGCCAGCAGCTCCCCTCCCGACCTAGAAGCTTTCTTT. The J gene is TRBJ1-1, the V gene TRBV7-2, with D hard to call. In germline, CDR1 is SGHTA, CDR2 FQGNSA. Trimming stripped 4 bases from V and 8 bases from J, with 14 bases between. The CDR3 length is 13 residues.

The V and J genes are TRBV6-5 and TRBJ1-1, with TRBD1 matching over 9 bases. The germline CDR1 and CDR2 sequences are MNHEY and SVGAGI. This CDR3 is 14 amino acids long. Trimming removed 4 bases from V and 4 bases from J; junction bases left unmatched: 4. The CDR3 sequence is CASSWDRVGTEAFF. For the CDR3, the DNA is TGTGCCAGCAGTTGGGACAGGGTCGGCACTGAAGCTTTCTTT.

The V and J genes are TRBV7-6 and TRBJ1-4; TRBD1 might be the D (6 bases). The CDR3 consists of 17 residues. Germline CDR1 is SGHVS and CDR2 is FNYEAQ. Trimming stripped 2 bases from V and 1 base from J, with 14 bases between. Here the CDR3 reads CASSLMTRGGTNEKLFF. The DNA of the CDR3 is TGTGCCAGCAGCTTAATGACCAGGGGTGGAACTAATGAAAAACTGTTTTTT.

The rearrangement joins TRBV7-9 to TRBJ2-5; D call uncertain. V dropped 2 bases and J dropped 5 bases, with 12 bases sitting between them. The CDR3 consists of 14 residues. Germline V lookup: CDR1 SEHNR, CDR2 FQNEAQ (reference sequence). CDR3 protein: CASSLRLEYETQYF. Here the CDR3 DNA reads TGTGCCAGCAGCTTACGCCTGGAGTATGAGACCCAGTACTTC.

CDR3 bases: TGTGCCAGCAGTTTCTTAGGAGAGGCGCTAGCCAAAAACATTCAGTACTTC. Amino acid sequence: CASSFLGEALAKNIQYF. This sequence joins TRBV27 and TRBJ2-4, with D uncertain. Trimming took 3 bases from V and 0 from J, leaving 15 bases between them. Germline CDR1 MNHEY, CDR2 SMNVEV (reference sequence). The CDR3 loop spans 17 amino acids.

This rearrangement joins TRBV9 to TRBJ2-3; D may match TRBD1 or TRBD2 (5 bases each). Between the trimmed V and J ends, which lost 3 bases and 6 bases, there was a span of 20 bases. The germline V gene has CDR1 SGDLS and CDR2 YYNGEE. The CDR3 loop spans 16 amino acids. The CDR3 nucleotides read TGTGCCAGCAGCGCCGTAGCGATGGGGCTTTCGGATACGCAGTATTTT. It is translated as CASSAVAMGLSDTQYF.

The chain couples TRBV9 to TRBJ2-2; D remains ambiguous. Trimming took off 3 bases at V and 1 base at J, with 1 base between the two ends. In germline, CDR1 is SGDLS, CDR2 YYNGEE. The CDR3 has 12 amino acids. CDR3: CASSENTGELFF. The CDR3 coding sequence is TGTGCCAGCAGCGAGAACACCGGGGAGCTGTTTTTT.